The T cell receptor (beta chain) described here comes from a study of regulatory T cells in long-lasting Graves disease. Study-level findings and limits: Persistent Graves' patients had lower TCR diversity than newly diagnosed ones. It is possible that accuracy was reduced by the small size of the sample. Among samples with persistent disease, TRBV28, TRBJ1-2 and TRBJ2-5 were favored.

Time point in this sample: persistent/refractory GD, antithyroid drugs over 5 years with positive TRAb. RNA isolated from PBMCs was used to make the TCR library. Per American Thyroid Association guidelines, Graves' disease was diagnosed. The germline V and J ends were trimmed by 1 base and 8 bases, with 14 bases remaining between them. The germline V gene encodes CDR1 LNHNV and CDR2 YYDKDF (reference sequence). The CDR3 runs to 14 residues. Arm-PCR with iRepertoire HTBI primers amplified the CDR3 regions for these TCR beta libraries. TCRdb re-called the multiplex PCR reads through MiXCR, storing one row per CDR3 protein. This table holds hundreds of thousands of distinct CDR3 sequences, around 20% found once. This clonotype appeared many times. Its antigen remains unknown.

Sample: peripheral blood mononuclear cells (PBMCs), taken when the disease was refractory, from a patient treated with antithyroid drugs. The J gene is TRBJ1-2, the V gene TRBV15; D unresolved. This clonotype was sampled from a female donor with Graves disease. CDR3 loop: CATSRGGTAGGYTF. The CDR3 DNA is TGTGCCACCAGCAGAGGAGGCACGGCGGGGGGCTACACCTTC.